The source of this TCR beta chain is a study of blood T cell repertoires in COVID-19. Whole-study context: The United States, Italy and Spain were the sources of the acute and convalescent COVID-19 samples. T cells, B-cell-depleted T cells, or PBMCs provided the cDNA or gDNA that served as material.

Authors' data handling: Reference gene primer amplification yielded estimated nucleated cell counts. Sequenced by immunoSEQ multiplex PCR; TCRdb stores in-frame clones only, minus some. The DNA gave D and trimming, while V, J and clone size come from that table. The repertoire holds over 150,000 clones, with around 86% as singletons. Those enrolled in Seattle joined during active infection and were followed longitudinally afterward. This clone was recorded only once. This CDR3 spans 14 amino acids. Germline CDR1 SGHRS, CDR2 YFSETQ. V lost 2 bases and J 6 bases, leaving 12 bases between the germline ends.

This chain uses TRBV5-1 with TRBJ2-1; D remains unclear. Source material: peripheral blood. The sequence derives from a woman in her 70s with COVID-19, enrolled during active disease. CDR3 in amino acids: CASSFDSKVNEQFF. The CDR3 bases are TGCGCCAGCAGCTTTGATAGCAAGGTCAATGAGCAGTTCTTC.